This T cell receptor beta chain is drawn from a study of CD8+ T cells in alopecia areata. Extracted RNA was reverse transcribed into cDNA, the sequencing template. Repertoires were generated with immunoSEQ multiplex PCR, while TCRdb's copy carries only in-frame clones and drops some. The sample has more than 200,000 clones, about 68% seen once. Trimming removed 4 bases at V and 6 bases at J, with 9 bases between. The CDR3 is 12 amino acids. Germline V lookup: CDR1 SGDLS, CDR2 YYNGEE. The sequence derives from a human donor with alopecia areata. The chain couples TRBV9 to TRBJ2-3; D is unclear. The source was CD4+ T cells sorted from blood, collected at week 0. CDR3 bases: TGTGCCAGCAGCTTCCATTTGGATACGCAGTATTTT. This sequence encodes CASSFHLDTQYF.